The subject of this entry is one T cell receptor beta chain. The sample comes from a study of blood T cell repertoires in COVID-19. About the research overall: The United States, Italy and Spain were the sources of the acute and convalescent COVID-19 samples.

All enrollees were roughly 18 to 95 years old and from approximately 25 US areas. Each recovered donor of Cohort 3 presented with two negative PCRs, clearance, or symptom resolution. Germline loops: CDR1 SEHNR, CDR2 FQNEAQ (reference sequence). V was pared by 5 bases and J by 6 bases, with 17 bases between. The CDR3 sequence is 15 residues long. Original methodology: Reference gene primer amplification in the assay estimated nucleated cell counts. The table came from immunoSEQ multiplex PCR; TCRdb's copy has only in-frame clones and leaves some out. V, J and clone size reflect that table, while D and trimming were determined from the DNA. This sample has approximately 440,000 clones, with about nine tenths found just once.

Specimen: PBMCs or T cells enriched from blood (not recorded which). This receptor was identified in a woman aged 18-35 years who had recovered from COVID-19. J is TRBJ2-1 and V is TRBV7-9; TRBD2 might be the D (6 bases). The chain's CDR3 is CASSPGLSLSNEQFF. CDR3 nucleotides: TGTGCCAGCAGCCCAGGACTATCCCTGAGCAATGAGCAGTTCTTC.